This TCR beta chain was sequenced during a study of response to subunit inactivated influenza vaccine. Study-wide results and limits: After each seasonal influenza vaccination, few new T cells are recruited, the authors suggested.

This clonotype was seen a handful of times. No antigen is known for it. TCRdb analysed the RT-PCR reads with MiXCR anew, one entry per CDR3 protein. The sample shows approximately 700,000 distinct CDR3 sequences, about 15% of them seen only once. The CDR3 length is 14 residues. The V end lost 5 bases, the J end lost 4 bases, and 14 bases lay between the germline ends. The germline gives CDR1 SEHNR, CDR2 FQNEAQ (reference sequence). The specimen comprised PBMCs from blood, sampled 11 to 12 days after vaccination. V gene TRBV7-9 combines with J gene TRBJ2-5; possibly TRBD1 for D (5 bases). This TCR came from a man aged 45-60 years who received an inactivated influenza vaccine. CDR3 nucleotides: TGTGCCAGCAGCCAGGGTTACGATAGAGAGACCCAGTACTTC. Translation gives CASSQGYDRETQYF.